Here is one T cell receptor beta chain with its context. This clonotype was picked up many times. Its antigen target is currently unknown. There are no base qualities to consult, and no much larger clone falls within one base. The data are from a study of blood T cells in healthy people across ages (dated by TCRdb to between 2014 and 2017). For the study in its entirety: In model experiments, template switching captured about one uniquely barcoded TCR beta cDNA molecule for every two T cells. To track age-related changes in TCR beta repertoire diversity, the study relied on deep sequencing normalized with unique cDNA molecular identifiers. Donors were grouped into four age groups: young (average 16 years), middle-aged (roughly 37), aged (around 60) and long-lived (just over 80). Using the same blood draw, the study looked at two additional independent replicas of 1 million unique cDNA reads for two donors, one aged 18 to 29 and the other aged 80 or older. Donors of different ages were randomly distributed across sequencing lanes to avoid experimental bias. Results and caveats for the whole study, not just this receptor: The percentage of naive T cells measured by flow cytometry correlated strongly with observed TCR beta diversity. The CMV infection status of donors was not known, potentially confounding age-related changes in expanded clonotypes. Compared with the aged group, more naive CD4+ T cells, fewer expanded clones and increased TCR diversity were shown by the long-lived group, suggesting age selection. Observed TCR beta diversity per million T cells fell roughly linearly with age, and a significant reduction was already apparent by age approximately 41. Conclusive comparison of naive and antigen-experienced compartments was prevented by the profiling of bulk unsorted PBMCs. Total diversity estimates from one million sequenced T cells were considered lower bounds and underestimates.

The roughly 39 donors, aged about 6 to 90 years, were systemically healthy Caucasian individuals from Russia. Ten milliliters of peripheral blood were drawn from each donor into EDTA-treated Vacutainer tubes. PBMCs were isolated by Ficoll-Paque density-gradient centrifugation, with at least 7 million obtained per sample. Trizol reagent was used to extract total RNA from PBMCs, with at least 6 micrograms per sample. Naive CD45RAhigh/CD27high T cell percentages were measured by flow cytometry on a PBMC aliquot from every donor. Libraries were built with 5' RACE. TCRdb names Illumina HiSeq 2500 as the instrument used. A second PCR of roughly 6 to 12 cycles was run with a J-beta primer mix and a sample-barcoded 5' primer. Each TCR beta cDNA molecule received a unique molecular identifier from a template-switch 5' adaptor carrying 12 random nucleotides. At least 2.5 million CDR3-containing paired-end reads were obtained from each sample. All of the RNA was converted into first-strand cDNA using the Mint cDNA synthesis kit, with a TRBC-specific oligonucleotide serving as the primer. Following uracil-DNA glycosylase treatment, a first 18-cycle PCR with universal primers M1SS and BC2_uni_R was performed on all cDNA. Processing in the source paper ran as follows. Each sample was normalized by randomly selecting 1 million high-quality reads, each carrying a distinct molecular identifier. Instead of being binned into consensus sequences, reads that shared molecular identifiers were thrown out. MiTCR, set to a Q25 quality threshold and the strictest error-elimination algorithm, was used for CDR3 identification, clonotype clustering and error correction. Lower-bound total TCR beta diversity was estimated with a nonparametric unseen species model using Euler transformation. TCRdb applied fastp at Q25 and MiXCR to the public reads, then kept only in-frame beta chains. Rows with a matching CDR3 protein are joined into one entry that keeps the most common DNA and genes. The V and J calls reflect TCRdb's pipeline rather than the authors' work. The sample contains about 1.8 million distinct CDR3 sequences, about 50% of them found a single time. The ten largest clones take up 2.1% of the sample.

Reading the germline V gene gives CDR1 SNHLY and CDR2 FYNNEI. From the cysteine through the phenylalanine, the CDR3 covers 13 amino acids. Only the CDR3 part of the read is kept: 39 bases, read in frame from the first base. At the junction V is shortened by 4 bases and J by 3 bases, with 9 bases in between. The sequence derives from a middle-aged woman in good health. In this chain, TRBV2 is recombined with TRBJ2-5, with the D gene too uncertain to name. Sequences were obtained from blood. For the CDR3, the sequence is CASSGGRKETQYF. The nucleotides are TGTGCCAGCAGTGGCGGCAGAAAAGAGACCCAGTACTTC.